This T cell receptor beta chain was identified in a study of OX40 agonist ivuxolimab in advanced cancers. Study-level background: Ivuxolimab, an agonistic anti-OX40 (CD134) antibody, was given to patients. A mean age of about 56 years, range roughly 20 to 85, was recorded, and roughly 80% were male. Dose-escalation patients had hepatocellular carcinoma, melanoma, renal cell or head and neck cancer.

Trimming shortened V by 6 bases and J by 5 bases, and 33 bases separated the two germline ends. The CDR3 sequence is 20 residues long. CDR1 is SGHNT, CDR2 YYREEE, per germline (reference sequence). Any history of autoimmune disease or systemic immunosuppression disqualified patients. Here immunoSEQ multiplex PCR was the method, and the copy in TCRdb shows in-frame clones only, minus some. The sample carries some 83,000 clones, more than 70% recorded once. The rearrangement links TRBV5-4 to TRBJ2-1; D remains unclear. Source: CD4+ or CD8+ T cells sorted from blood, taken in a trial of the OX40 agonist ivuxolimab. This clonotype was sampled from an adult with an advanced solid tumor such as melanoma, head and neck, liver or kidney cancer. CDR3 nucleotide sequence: TGTGCCAGCATCCCAATGCGAAAAAAGGGTGATCTTTCCCCAGACAATGAGCAGTTCTTC. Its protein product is CASIPMRKKGDLSPDNEQFF.